The TCR beta chain under discussion was sequenced for a study of molecular identifiers for immune sequencing clone quantification. TCRdb called the PCR reads again in MiXCR, with one record for every CDR3 protein. The profile shows under 600,000 distinct CDR3 sequences, roughly 26% of them singletons. Based on a CD8+CD4-CCR7+CD45RA+ profile, naive CD8 T cells were sorted. This CDR3 has 18 amino acids. V was clipped by 1 base and J by 4 bases, with 20 bases between them. Germline CDR1 SGHTA, CDR2 FQGTGA. Points from the study as a whole: Over 99% of effector molecules, yet under 1% of naive-cell molecules, were held by clones above 20 RNA copies.

This clonotype appeared many times. Antigen: not known. The sequencing sample was made of naive CD8+ T cells from blood, with Jurkat cell RNA spiked in. Documented subset: FACS-sorted CD8+CD4-CCR7+CD45RA+ naive T cells. This TCR was recovered from a human donor in good health. Some libraries in this study had Jurkat cell RNA spiked in. This rearrangement joins TRBV7-3 to TRBJ2-1; no reliable D call. CDR3 in amino acids: CASSLNLGLADPYNEQFF. The DNA for the CDR3 is TGTGCCAGCAGCTTAAATCTTGGCCTGGCGGACCCGTACAATGAGCAGTTCTTC.